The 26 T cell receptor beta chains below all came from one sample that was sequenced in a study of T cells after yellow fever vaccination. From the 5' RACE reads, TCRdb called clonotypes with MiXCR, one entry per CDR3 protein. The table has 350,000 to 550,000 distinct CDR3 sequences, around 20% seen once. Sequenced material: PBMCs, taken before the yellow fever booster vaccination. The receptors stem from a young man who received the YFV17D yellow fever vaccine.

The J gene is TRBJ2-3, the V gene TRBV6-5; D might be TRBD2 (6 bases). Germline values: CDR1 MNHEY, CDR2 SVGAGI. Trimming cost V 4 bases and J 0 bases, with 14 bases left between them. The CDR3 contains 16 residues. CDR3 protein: CASSFWGDPSTDTQYF. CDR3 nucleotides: TGTGCCAGCAGTTTTTGGGGGGACCCGAGCACAGATACGCAGTATTTT.

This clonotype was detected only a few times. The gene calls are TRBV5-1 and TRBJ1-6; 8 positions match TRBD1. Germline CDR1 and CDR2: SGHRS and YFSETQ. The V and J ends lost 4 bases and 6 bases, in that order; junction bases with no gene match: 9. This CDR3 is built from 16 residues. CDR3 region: CASSKGTGPSNSPLHF. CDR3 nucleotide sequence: TGCGCCAGCAGCAAAGGGACAGGCCCGTCTAATTCACCCCTCCACTTT.

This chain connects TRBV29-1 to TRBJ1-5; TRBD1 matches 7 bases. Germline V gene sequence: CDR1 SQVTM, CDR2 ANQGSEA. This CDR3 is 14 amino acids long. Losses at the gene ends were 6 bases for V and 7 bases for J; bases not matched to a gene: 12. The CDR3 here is CSVQNRGLGQPQHF. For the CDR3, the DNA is TGCAGCGTCCAAAACAGGGGATTAGGGCAGCCCCAGCATTTT. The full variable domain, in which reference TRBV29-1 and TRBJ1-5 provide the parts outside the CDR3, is SAVISQKPSRDICQRGTSLTIQCQVDSQVTMMFWYRQQPGQSLTLIATANQGSEATYESGFVIDKFPISRPNLTFSTLTVSNMSPEDSSIYLCSVQNRGLGQPQHFGDGTRLSIL.

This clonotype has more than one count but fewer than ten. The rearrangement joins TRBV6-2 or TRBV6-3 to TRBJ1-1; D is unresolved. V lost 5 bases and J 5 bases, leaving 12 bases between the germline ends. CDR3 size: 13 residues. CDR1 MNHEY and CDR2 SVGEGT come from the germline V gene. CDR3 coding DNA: TGTGCCAGCAGTCCAATTTGGGAAACTGAAGCTTTCTTT. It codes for CASSPIWETEAFF.

The CDR3 sequence: CASSRSGTYEQYF. The CDR3 nucleotides are TGCGCCAGCAGCCGAAGCGGAACCTACGAGCAGTACTTC. V gene TRBV5-1 combines with J gene TRBJ2-7; TRBD2 is a possible D gene (5 bases). Germline-derived CDR1 and CDR2 are SGHRS and YFSETQ. Deletions cut 4 bases from V and 2 bases from J, with 10 bases between. CDR3 length: 13 amino acids.

The CDR3 protein is CASSRLPSSSYEQYV. CDR3 nucleotides: TGCGCCAGCAGCCGACTTCCGTCGAGCTCCTACGAGCAGTACGTC. J is TRBJ2-7 and V is TRBV5-1, with D uncertain. Germline V gene lookup returns CDR1 SGHRS and CDR2 YFSETQ. V lost 4 bases, J lost 0 bases, and 14 bases lay in between. The CDR3 has 15 amino acids.

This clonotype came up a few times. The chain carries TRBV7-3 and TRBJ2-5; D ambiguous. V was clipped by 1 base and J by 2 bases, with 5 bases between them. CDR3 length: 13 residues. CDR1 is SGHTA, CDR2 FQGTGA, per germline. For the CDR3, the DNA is TGTGCCAGCAGCTTAATCCCACAAGAGACCCAGTACTTC. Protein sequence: CASSLIPQETQYF.

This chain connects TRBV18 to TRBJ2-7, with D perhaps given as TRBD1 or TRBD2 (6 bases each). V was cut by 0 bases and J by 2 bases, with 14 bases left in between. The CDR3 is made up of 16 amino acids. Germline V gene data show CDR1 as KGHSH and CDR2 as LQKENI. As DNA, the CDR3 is TGTGCCAGCTCACCACCCACAGGGCCTAGCGCCTACGAGCAGTACTTC. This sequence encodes CASSPPTGPSAYEQYF.

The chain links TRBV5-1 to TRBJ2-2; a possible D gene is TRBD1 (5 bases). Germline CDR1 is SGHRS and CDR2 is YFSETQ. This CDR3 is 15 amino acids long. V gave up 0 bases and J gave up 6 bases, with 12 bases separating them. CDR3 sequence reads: CASSLVMAGSGELFF. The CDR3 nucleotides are TGCGCCAGCAGCTTGGTTATGGCAGGGTCCGGGGAGCTGTTTTTT.

CDR3 protein: CASSTGTSGGPETQYF. The CDR3 nucleotides are TGTGCCAGCAGCACCGGGACTAGCGGGGGGCCAGAGACCCAGTACTTC. This chain uses TRBV7-2 with TRBJ2-5; 15 nucleotides agree with TRBD2. Germline loops: CDR1 SGHTA, CDR2 FQGNSA. V was pared by 5 bases and J by 4 bases, with 5 bases of the junction left unmatched. The CDR3 consists of 16 residues.

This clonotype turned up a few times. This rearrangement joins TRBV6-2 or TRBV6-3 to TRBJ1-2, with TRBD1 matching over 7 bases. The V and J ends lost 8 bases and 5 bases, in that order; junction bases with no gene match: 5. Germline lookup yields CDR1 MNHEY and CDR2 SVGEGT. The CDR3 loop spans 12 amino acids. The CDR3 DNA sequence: TGTGCCAGCGAGGGGGACAGTTATGGCTACACCTTC. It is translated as CASEGDSYGYTF.

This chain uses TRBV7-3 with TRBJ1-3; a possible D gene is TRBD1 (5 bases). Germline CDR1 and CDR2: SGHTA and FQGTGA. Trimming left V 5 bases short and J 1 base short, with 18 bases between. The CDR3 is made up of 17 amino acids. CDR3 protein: CASSPVGWGDSGNTIYF. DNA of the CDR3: TGTGCCAGCAGCCCGGTCGGGTGGGGGGATTCTGGAAACACCATATATTTT.

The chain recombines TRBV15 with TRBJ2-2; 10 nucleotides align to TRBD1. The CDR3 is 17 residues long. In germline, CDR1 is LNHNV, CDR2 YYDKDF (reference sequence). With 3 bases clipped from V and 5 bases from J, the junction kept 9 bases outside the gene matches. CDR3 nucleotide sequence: TGTGCCACCAGCAGTAGATGGGACAGGGGAAGAACCGGGGAGCTGTTTTTT. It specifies CATSSRWDRGRTGELFF.

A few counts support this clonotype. This CDR3 reads CASSPDRVGAFF. The CDR3 bases are TGTGCCAGCAGCCCCGACAGGGTAGGAGCTTTCTTT. V gene TRBV9 combines with J gene TRBJ1-1, with 7 bases identical to TRBD1. Germline V CDR1 and CDR2: SGDLS, YYNGEE. With V trimmed by 4 bases and J by 10 bases, 7 bases remained unmatched. The CDR3 covers 12 residues.

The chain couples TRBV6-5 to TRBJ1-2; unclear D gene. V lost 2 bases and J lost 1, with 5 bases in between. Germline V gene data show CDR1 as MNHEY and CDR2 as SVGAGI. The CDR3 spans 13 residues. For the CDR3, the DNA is TGTGCCAGCAGTTACGAGGATAACTATGGCTACACCTTC. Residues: CASSYEDNYGYTF.

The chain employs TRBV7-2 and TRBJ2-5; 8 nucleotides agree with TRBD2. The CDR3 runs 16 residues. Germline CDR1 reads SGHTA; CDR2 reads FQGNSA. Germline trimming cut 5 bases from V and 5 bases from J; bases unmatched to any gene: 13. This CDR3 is CASSPAGRGGRETQYF. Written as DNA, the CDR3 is TGTGCCAGCAGCCCTGCAGGTCGCGGGGGGAGGGAGACCCAGTACTTC. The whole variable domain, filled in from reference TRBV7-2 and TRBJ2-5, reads GAGVSQSPSNKVTEKGKDVELRCDPISGHTALYWYRQSLGQGLEFLIYFQGNSAPDKSGLPSDRFSAERTGGSVSTLTIQRTQQEDSAVYLCASSPAGRGGRETQYFGPGTRLLVL.

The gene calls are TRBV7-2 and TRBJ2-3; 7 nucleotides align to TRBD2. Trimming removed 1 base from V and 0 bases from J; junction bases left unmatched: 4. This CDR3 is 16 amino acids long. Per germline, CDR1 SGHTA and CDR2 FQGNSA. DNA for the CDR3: TGTGCCAGCAGCTTAGTCCCGGGGGGAAGCACAGATACGCAGTATTTT. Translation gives CASSLVPGGSTDTQYF.

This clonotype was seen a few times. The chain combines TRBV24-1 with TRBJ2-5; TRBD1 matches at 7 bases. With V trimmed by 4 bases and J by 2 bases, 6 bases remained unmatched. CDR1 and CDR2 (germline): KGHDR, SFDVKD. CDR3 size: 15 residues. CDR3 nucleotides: TGTGCCACCAGTGACCCCGGGACAGAACAAGAGACCCAGTACTTC. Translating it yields CATSDPGTEQETQYF.

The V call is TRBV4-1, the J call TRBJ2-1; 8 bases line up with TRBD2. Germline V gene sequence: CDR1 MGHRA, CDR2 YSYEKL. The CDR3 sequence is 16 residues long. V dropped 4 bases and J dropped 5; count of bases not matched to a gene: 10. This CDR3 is CASSPSRSGGNNEQFF. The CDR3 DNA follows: TGCGCCAGCAGCCCCTCGAGAAGCGGGGGAAACAATGAGCAGTTCTTC.

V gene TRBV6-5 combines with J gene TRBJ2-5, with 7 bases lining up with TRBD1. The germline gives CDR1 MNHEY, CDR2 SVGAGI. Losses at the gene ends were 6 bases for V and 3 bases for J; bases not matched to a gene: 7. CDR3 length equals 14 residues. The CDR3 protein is CASRRQGWEETQYF. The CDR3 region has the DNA TGTGCCAGCAGACGACAGGGCTGGGAAGAGACCCAGTACTTC.

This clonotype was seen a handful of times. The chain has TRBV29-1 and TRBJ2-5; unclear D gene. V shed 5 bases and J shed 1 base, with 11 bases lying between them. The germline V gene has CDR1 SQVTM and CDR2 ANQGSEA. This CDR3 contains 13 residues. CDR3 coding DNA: TGCAGCGTTCTCCTCAAACCCCAAGAGACCCAGTACTTC. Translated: CSVLLKPQETQYF.

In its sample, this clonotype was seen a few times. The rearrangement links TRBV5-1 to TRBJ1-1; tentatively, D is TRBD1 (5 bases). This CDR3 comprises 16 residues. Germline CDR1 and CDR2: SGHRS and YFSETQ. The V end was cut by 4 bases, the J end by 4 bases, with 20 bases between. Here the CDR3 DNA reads TGCGCCAGCAGCCTTGGAGACAGTTTGGCGGGCACTGAAGCTTTCTTT. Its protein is CASSLGDSLAGTEAFF. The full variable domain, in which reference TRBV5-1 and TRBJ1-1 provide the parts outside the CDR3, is KAGVTQTPRYLIKTRGQQVTLSCSPISGHRSVSWYQQTPGQGLQFLFEYFSETQRNKGNFPGRFSGRQFSNSRSEMNVSTLELGDSALYLCASSLGDSLAGTEAFFGQGTRLTVV.

CDR3 protein: CSKTSGGRETQYF. In nucleotides, the CDR3 is TGCAGTAAGACTAGCGGGGGCCGTGAGACCCAGTACTTC. The rearrangement joins TRBV20-1 to TRBJ2-5; the match to TRBD2 covers 12 bases. Germline V gene sequence: CDR1 DFQATT, CDR2 SNEGSKA (reference sequence). The CDR3 is 13 amino acids. V trimming: 8 bases; J trimming: 5 bases; junction bases outside the gene matches: 6.

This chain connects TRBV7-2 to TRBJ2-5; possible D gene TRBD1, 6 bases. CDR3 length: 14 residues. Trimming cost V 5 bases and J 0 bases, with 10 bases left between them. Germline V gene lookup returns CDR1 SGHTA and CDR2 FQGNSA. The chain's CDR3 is CASSRTGYQETQYF. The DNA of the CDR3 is TGTGCCAGCAGCAGAACAGGGTACCAAGAGACCCAGTACTTC.

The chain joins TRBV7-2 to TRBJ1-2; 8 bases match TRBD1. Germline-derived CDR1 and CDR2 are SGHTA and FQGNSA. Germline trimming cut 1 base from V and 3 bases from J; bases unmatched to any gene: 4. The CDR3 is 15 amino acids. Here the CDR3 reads CASSLVKGQDYGYTF. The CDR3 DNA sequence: TGTGCCAGCAGCTTAGTAAAGGGACAGGACTATGGCTACACCTTC.

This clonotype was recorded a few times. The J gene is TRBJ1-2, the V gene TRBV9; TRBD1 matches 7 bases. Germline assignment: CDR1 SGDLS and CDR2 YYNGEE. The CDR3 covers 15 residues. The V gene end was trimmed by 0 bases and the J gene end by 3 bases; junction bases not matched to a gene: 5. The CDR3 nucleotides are TGTGCCAGCAGCGTAGACAGGGGAGGATACTATGGCTACACCTTC. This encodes CASSVDRGGYYGYTF.